This T cell receptor (beta chain) originates from a study of shared clonotypes between healthy human individuals. Genomic DNA per cell subset filled all wells of several immunoSEQ plates. Some clones are missing from TCRdb's copy, which holds only in-frame ones; the method was immunoSEQ multiplex PCR. The sample lists a few million clones, 85% to 95% occurring once. The CD4+ fraction was divided into a CD45RA+ naive subset and a CD45RA-negative memory subset. A word on this clone: Its antigen is undetermined.

Study outcomes and limitations: A generally larger estimated richness was seen in naive subsets than in memory subsets. Non-shared clonotypes showed lower generation probabilities than clonotypes common to all four donors.

The CDR3 consists of 12 residues. The germline V gene encodes CDR1 LNHDA and CDR2 SQIVND (reference sequence). With 8 bases removed from V and 5 bases from J, the gap between germline ends came to 12 bases. The receptor was derived from a man between 18 and 29 years old in good health. Some clones in this sample may be carry-over from other donors' samples. The chain uses TRBV19 and TRBJ2-5; D is possibly TRBD2 (6 bases). The sample consisted of naive CD4+ T cells from PBMCs. This sample's subset: CD45RA+ positively selected. CDR3 DNA sequence: TGTGCCAGTTCCAGGGACTGGGAGACCCAGTACTTC. It encodes CASSRDWETQYF.